The 27 T cell receptor beta chains in this list originate from one sample, sequenced in a study of blood T cell repertoires in COVID-19. Clones were read by immunoSEQ multiplex PCR, and TCRdb kept only the in-frame ones, dropping some. The sample lists approximately 360,000 clones, 88% occurring once. Material for sequencing was PBMCs or T cells enriched from blood (not recorded which). These receptors were collected from a woman in her twenties or thirties with acute COVID-19.

This clone occurred once. V is TRBV6-7 and J is TRBJ2-1, with 12 bases fitting TRBD2. TRBV6-7 is an ORF; its function is uncertain. This CDR3 contains 19 residues. The V and J ends lost 4 bases and 0 bases, in that order; junction bases with no gene match: 10. CDR3 protein: CASSCSALAGGSSYNEQFF. The CDR3 DNA follows: TGTGCCAGCAGTTGCTCGGCCCTAGCGGGGGGGAGCTCCTACAATGAGCAGTTCTTC.

The chain links TRBV14 to TRBJ1-2; TRBD1 is a possible D gene (6 bases). Trimming pared 1 base from V and 8 bases from J, leaving 14 bases between. Germline lookup yields CDR1 SGHDN and CDR2 FVKESK. The CDR3 loop spans 14 amino acids. The CDR3 DNA reads as TGTGCCAGCAGCCAAGTGCAACAGGGTCACGGCTACACCTTC. Translating it yields CASSQVQQGHGYTF.

This chain links TRBV4-1 with TRBJ2-1, with D tentatively TRBD1 (6 bases). Germline CDR1 and CDR2: MGHRA and YSYEKL. Trimming shortened V by 0 bases and J by 12 bases, and 9 bases separated the two germline ends. This CDR3 is built from 12 residues. The CDR3 region has the DNA TGCGCCAGCAGCCAAGACAGGGGTCGGCAGTTCTTC. Its translation is CASSQDRGRQFF.

The rearrangement links TRBV7-3 to TRBJ2-7; D unresolved. The CDR3 is 14 residues long. The germline V and J ends were trimmed by 1 base and 3 bases, with 10 bases remaining between them. From germline, CDR1 is SGHTA and CDR2 FQGTGA. Here the CDR3 DNA reads TGTGCCAGCAGCTTAAAAAACGGTGACTACGAGCAGTACTTC. Amino acid sequence: CASSLKNGDYEQYF. The full variable domain, in which reference TRBV7-3 and TRBJ2-7 provide the parts outside the CDR3, is GAGVSQTPSNKVTEKGKYVELRCDPISGHTALYWYRQSLGQGPEFLIYFQGTGAADDSGLPNDRFFAVRPEGSVSTLKIQRTERGDSAVYLCASSLKNGDYEQYFGPGTRLTVT.

This sequence joins TRBV24-1 and TRBJ2-3; 9 bases are a match to TRBD1. This CDR3 contains 15 residues. Germline CDR1 KGHDR, CDR2 SFDVKD. Losses at the gene ends were 4 bases for V and 1 base for J; bases not matched to a gene: 2. The CDR3 sequence: CATSERQGGTDTQYF. The CDR3 DNA reads as TGTGCCACCAGTGAGAGACAGGGGGGCACAGATACGCAGTATTTT.

The rearrangement links TRBV2 to TRBJ2-7; 10 bases agree with TRBD2. The CDR3 is 14 residues long. Germline trimming cut 3 bases from V and 5 bases from J; bases unmatched to any gene: 4. Per germline, CDR1 SNHLY and CDR2 FYNNEI. The CDR3 is CASSDSGGANEQYF. The CDR3 DNA sequence: TGTGCCAGCAGTGACAGCGGGGGGGCCAACGAGCAGTACTTC.

V is TRBV27 and J is TRBJ1-4, with a tentative D call TRBD1 (5 bases). Trimming cost V 6 bases and J 0 bases, with 23 bases left between them. This CDR3 spans 19 amino acids. Per germline, CDR1 MNHEY and CDR2 SMNVEV (reference sequence). This CDR3 reads CASRRSKTATIATNEKLFF. The CDR3 nucleotides are TGTGCCAGCAGACGATCCAAGACAGCCACAATTGCAACTAATGAAAAACTGTTTTTT.

V gene TRBV28 combines with J gene TRBJ2-7; 8 nucleotides match TRBD1. The CDR3 has 19 residues. Germline loops: CDR1 MDHEN, CDR2 SYDVKM. V was pared by 4 bases and J by 5 bases, with 22 bases of the junction left unmatched. CDR3 protein: CASSSYIPQGRTGKNEQYF. CDR3 bases: TGTGCCAGCAGTTCCTACATCCCTCAAGGGCGGACAGGGAAGAACGAGCAGTACTTC.

The V and J genes are TRBV7-2 and TRBJ1-1, with 7 bases aligning to TRBD1. There are 16 residues in the CDR3. Per the germline V gene, CDR1 is SGHTA and CDR2 is FQGNSA. V was pared by 7 bases and J by 5 bases, with 16 bases of the junction left unmatched. As DNA, the CDR3 is TGTGCCAGCATACCGCGTCCCCCAGGGGGAAGTACTGAAGCTTTCTTT. It codes for CASIPRPPGGSTEAFF. Full variable domain (missing parts from reference TRBV7-2 and TRBJ1-1): GAGVSQSPSNKVTEKGKDVELRCDPISGHTALYWYRQSLGQGLEFLIYFQGNSAPDKSGLPSDRFSAERTGGSVSTLTIQRTQQEDSAVYLCASIPRPPGGSTEAFFGQGTRLTVV.

V and J are TRBV28 and TRBJ1-2; D is uncertain. The CDR3 covers 12 residues. Per germline, CDR1 MDHEN and CDR2 SYDVKM. Trimming shortened V by 2 bases and J by 4 bases, and 5 bases separated the two germline ends. The CDR3 DNA follows: TGTGCCAGCAGTTTAGTCCTCTATGGCTACACCTTC. It translates to CASSLVLYGYTF.

V gene TRBV15 combines with J gene TRBJ1-4; the match to TRBD1 covers 9 bases. V shed 5 bases, J shed 6 bases, and the junction held 7 bases outside the gene matches. This CDR3 is built from 15 residues. CDR1 and CDR2 from the germline V gene are LNHNV and YYDKDF (reference sequence). The CDR3 DNA is TGTGCCACCAGCGGGGACAGGGCTAATTATGAAAAACTGTTTTTT. This encodes CATSGDRANYEKLFF.

V and J are TRBV18 and TRBJ2-3; possibly TRBD2 for D (5 bases). The CDR3 loop spans 14 amino acids. V lost 3 bases to trimming and J lost 2 bases, with 9 bases between them. CDR1 is KGHSH, CDR2 LQKENI, per germline. The CDR3 here is CASSPGGYTDTQYF. The CDR3 region has the DNA TGTGCCAGCTCACCGGGCGGGTACACAGATACGCAGTATTTT. Drawing the rest from reference TRBV18 and TRBJ2-3, the complete variable domain is NAGVMQNPRHLVRRRGQEARLRCSPMKGHSHVYWYRQLPEEGLKFMVYLQKENIIDESGMPKERFSAEFPKEGPSILRIQQVVRGDSAAYFCASSPGGYTDTQYFGPGTRLTVL.

V and J are TRBV6-5 and TRBJ2-7, with 8 nucleotides matching TRBD1. This CDR3 contains 16 residues. The J segment lost 2 bases and the V segment lost 0 bases, leaving 6 bases of the junction unmatched. Germline assignment: CDR1 MNHEY and CDR2 SVGAGI. CDR3 sequence (DNA): TGTGCCAGCAGTTACTCAGGGACAGGCTATACCTACGAGCAGTACTTC. This codes for CASSYSGTGYTYEQYF.

V gene TRBV2 combines with J gene TRBJ2-7; tentatively, D is TRBD1 (6 bases). Trimming left V 0 bases short and J 0 bases short, with 9 bases between. Germline CDR1 is SNHLY and CDR2 is FYNNEI. The CDR3 contains 15 residues. In nucleotides, the CDR3 is TGTGCCAGCAGTGAAGCCAGACAGGTCTCCTACGAGCAGTACTTC. It encodes CASSEARQVSYEQYF.

V usage is TRBV3-1 (or the pseudogene TRBV3-2) and J usage is TRBJ2-1, with D possibly matching TRBD2 (7 bases). Trimming stripped 3 bases from V and 7 bases from J, with 25 bases between. The CDR3 contains 18 residues. The germline V gene encodes CDR1 LGHDT and CDR2 YNNKEL (reference sequence). The CDR3 protein is CASSHGFRTGGPGNEQFF. The CDR3 nucleotides read TGTGCCAGCAGCCATGGGTTTAGGACGGGGGGCCCCGGGAATGAGCAGTTCTTC.

The chain employs TRBV30 and TRBJ1-2; tentative D call: TRBD1 (6 bases). The CDR3 contains 16 residues. Per the germline V gene, CDR1 is GTSNPN and CDR2 is SVGIG (reference sequence). The ends were cut back, 4 bases at V and 1 base at J, with 19 bases in the middle. CDR3 sequence: CAWKPWGRGYNYGYTF. In DNA, the CDR3 is TGTGCCTGGAAGCCTTGGGGCAGGGGATATAACTATGGCTACACCTTC.

The V and J genes are TRBV27 and TRBJ1-2; 7 bases agree with TRBD1. This CDR3 is built from 15 residues. The trim removed 2 bases at V and 3 bases at J, leaving 6 bases unmatched. The V gene's germline CDR1 is MNHEY and CDR2 SMNVEV (reference sequence). In nucleotides, the CDR3 is TGTGCCAGCAGTTTAATAGGGGGCGCCGACTATGGCTACACCTTC. This sequence encodes CASSLIGGADYGYTF.

This chain links TRBV24-1 with TRBJ1-2; weak D call: TRBD1 (5 bases). CDR1 is KGHDR and CDR2 is SFDVKD in the germline V gene. V lost 0 bases and J 2 bases, leaving 6 bases between the germline ends. The CDR3 loop spans 14 amino acids. The CDR3 protein is CATSDLAGNYGYTF. Here the CDR3 DNA reads TGTGCCACCAGTGATTTGGCAGGGAACTATGGCTACACCTTC.

The chain combines TRBV30 with TRBJ2-6, with D possibly TRBD1 on 5 matching bases. Trimming stripped 4 bases from V and 2 bases from J, with 9 bases between. This CDR3 spans 14 amino acids. Germline assignment: CDR1 GTSNPN and CDR2 SVGIG (reference sequence). CDR3 nucleotides: TGTGCCTGGACTCGCAGGGCTGGGGCCAACGTCCTGACTTTC. Residues: CAWTRRAGANVLTF.

The chain joins TRBV5-1 to TRBJ2-3, with 9 bases fitting TRBD1. Germline V gene lookup returns CDR1 SGHRS and CDR2 YFSETQ. Trimming took 3 bases from V and 4 from J; bases not matched to a gene: 6. CDR3 length: 15 residues. The CDR3 spells CASSYIQGASDTQYF. CDR3 sequence (DNA): TGCGCCAGCAGCTATATACAGGGGGCCTCAGATACGCAGTATTTT.

V is TRBV6-4 and J is TRBJ1-1, with D uncertain. Trimming left V 2 bases short and J 3 bases short, with 7 bases between. Germline V gives CDR1 MRHNA, CDR2 SNTAGT. The length of the CDR3 is 13 residues. The CDR3 here is CASSDHPDTEAFF. CDR3 nucleotide sequence: TGTGCCAGCAGTGACCATCCGGACACTGAAGCTTTCTTT.

This chain joins TRBV6-1 and TRBJ1-6; 7 positions agree with TRBD1. With 1 base clipped from V and 7 bases from J, the junction kept 1 base outside the gene matches. Germline CDR1 reads MNHNS; CDR2 reads SASEGT. This CDR3 has 14 residues. CDR3 region: CASSEGTGNSPLHF. The CDR3, as DNA: TGTGCCAGCAGTGAAGGGACAGGCAATTCACCCCTCCACTTT.

V and J are TRBV7-9 and TRBJ1-4; 7 positions agree with TRBD1. V lost 2 bases, J lost 6 bases, and 9 bases stayed unmatched. CDR1 and CDR2 (germline): SEHNR, FQNEAQ (reference sequence). The CDR3 has 16 amino acids. Here the CDR3 reads CASSLFQGQYYEKLFF. CDR3 nucleotide sequence: TGTGCCAGCAGCTTATTTCAGGGACAGTATTATGAAAAACTGTTTTTT.

This clone was counted once. The chain joins TRBV6-5 to TRBJ1-2, with 8 bases aligning to TRBD1. The germline CDR1 and CDR2 sequences are MNHEY and SVGAGI. Unmatched junction bases numbered 17, after V lost 10 bases and J lost 7 bases. The length of the CDR3 is 15 residues. DNA for the CDR3: TGTGCCACCTTACATTCCACTGGACAGGGAGGTGGCTACACCTTC. Translating it yields CATLHSTGQGGGYTF.

This clone was observed a single time. This chain uses TRBV7-9 with TRBJ1-1; 7 bases map to TRBD1. V dropped 1 base and J dropped 5; count of bases not matched to a gene: 7. Germline V gene data show CDR1 as SEHNR and CDR2 as FQNEAQ (reference sequence). The CDR3 extends over 15 amino acids. CDR3 bases: TGTGCCAGCAGCTTAGTTGGCAGGGGGAATACTGAAGCTTTCTTT. It specifies CASSLVGRGNTEAFF. Drawing the rest from reference TRBV7-9 and TRBJ1-1, the complete variable domain is DTGVSQNPRHKITKRGQNVTFRCDPISEHNRLYWYRQTLGQGPEFLTYFQNEAQLEKSRLLSDRFSAERPKGSFSTLEIQRTEQGDSAMYLCASSLVGRGNTEAFFGQGTRLTVV.

The rearrangement joins TRBV5-1 to TRBJ2-5, with D unclear. The CDR3 sequence is 15 residues long. V gave up 0 bases and J gave up 3 bases, with 12 bases separating them. Germline CDR1 and CDR2: SGHRS and YFSETQ. The DNA for the CDR3 is TGCGCCAGCAGCTTGGCCGGCAGAGGAGAAGAGACCCAGTACTTC. Amino acids: CASSLAGRGEETQYF.

The chain is built from TRBV7-3 and TRBJ1-2; D gene uncertain. Looked up from germline, CDR1 is SGHTA and CDR2 is FQGTGA. There are 14 residues in the CDR3. Deletions cut 5 bases from V and 8 bases from J, with 18 bases between. The CDR3 region has the DNA TGTGCCAGCAGCCTAGACGGGTGGGCGGGCGGCTACACCTTC. Translated: CASSLDGWAGGYTF.